Shown below are 3 T cell receptor beta chains from a single sample sequenced in a study of early T cells in non-severe SARS-CoV-2 infection. Using its own MiXCR run on the 5' RACE reads, TCRdb lists one record per CDR3 protein. The data hold just over 80,000 distinct CDR3 sequences, with roughly 15% observed a single time. The source material was whole blood. These receptors all stem from an adult who was a healthcare worker with PCR-confirmed SARS-CoV-2 infection or an uninfected control (not recorded which).

The rearrangement links TRBV12-3 or TRBV12-4 to TRBJ2-1; 8 nucleotides match TRBD1. The CDR3 is 12 residues long. V was clipped by 5 bases and J by 15 bases; unmatched bases: 9. The CDR3 sequence is CASSKDRAILFF. Here the CDR3 DNA reads TGTGCCAGCAGTAAGGACAGGGCGATTTTGTTCTTC.

The rearrangement links TRBV30 to TRBJ2-7; D is unresolved. Trimming shortened V by 4 bases and J by 5 bases, and 15 bases separated the two germline ends. CDR1 GTSNPN and CDR2 SVGIG come from the germline V gene (reference sequence). The CDR3 has 13 amino acids. CDR3 amino acids: CAWTPDLRHEQYF. In DNA form, the CDR3 reads TGTGCCTGGACCCCCGACCTTCGCCACGAGCAGTACTTC.

This chain joins TRBV19 and TRBJ1-4; 8 positions match TRBD1. CDR1 is LNHDA, CDR2 SQIVND, per germline (reference sequence). V trimming: 6 bases; J trimming: 0 bases; junction bases outside the gene matches: 9. The CDR3 has 17 amino acids. The chain's CDR3 is CASSRDRTRATNEKLFF. Here the CDR3 DNA reads TGTGCCAGTAGCCGGGACAGGACGCGTGCAACTAATGAAAAACTGTTTTTT. The complete variable domain, with remaining parts taken from reference TRBV19 and TRBJ1-4, reads DGGITQSPKYLFRKEGQNVTLSCEQNLNHDAMYWYRQDPGQGLRLIYYSQIVNDFQKGDIAEGYSVSREKKESFPLTVTSAQKNPTAFYLCASSRDRTRATNEKLFFGSGTQLSVL.